The present T cell receptor beta chain was sequenced within a study of blood T cell repertoires in COVID-19. Donors were grouped by their self-reported clinical history. The junction had 7 bases not matched to a gene; V was cut back by 1 base and J by 6 bases. The CDR3 consists of 15 residues. The germline CDR1 and CDR2 sequences are SGHVS and FQNEAQ. TCRdb's table, derived via immunoSEQ multiplex PCR, lists solely in-frame clones and lacks some. The table includes roughly 300,000 clones, 80% to 90% detected once. The chain recombines TRBV7-8 with TRBJ1-2; TRBD1 matches at 8 bases. Specimen: PBMCs or T cells enriched from blood (not recorded which). The sequence was collected from a man aged 25 to 40 who had recovered from COVID-19. In nucleotides, the CDR3 is TGTGCCAGCAGCTTAGACGACAGGGGTGTAGATGGCTACACCTTC. Its translation is CASSLDDRGVDGYTF.